This T cell receptor beta chain came from a study of blood T cell repertoires in COVID-19. As for the study in general: The samples span acute and convalescent COVID-19 from the United States, Italy and Spain. Nucleic acid was either cDNA or gDNA, and it came from T cells, B-cell-depleted T cells, or PBMCs.

As originally analysed: Scientists estimated how many nucleated cells there were by amplifying reference gene primers. Generated by immunoSEQ multiplex PCR, the TCRdb table keeps only in-frame clones and is missing some. Clone size and V and J calls were adopted from that table, with D and trimming inferred from the DNA. This repertoire shows approximately 90,000 clones, about nine tenths found once; its top ten account for about 3.2%. The CDR3 runs 12 residues. V gave up 5 bases and J gave up 3 bases, with 7 bases separating them. CDR1 is MGHDK and CDR2 is SYGVNS in the germline V gene. The J gene is TRBJ1-2, the V gene TRBV25-1; D is possibly TRBD1 (5 bases). The origin of this receptor is a woman between 65 and 79 years old with acute or convalescent COVID-19. The source material was peripheral blood. DNA for the CDR3: TGTGCCAGCAGTTCGGGGGACTATGGCTACACCTTC. Its protein is CASSSGDYGYTF.